This is a list of T cell receptor beta chains from one sample in a study of CD8+ T cells in alopecia areata. Profiling relied on immunoSEQ multiplex PCR, and the TCRdb table lists in-frame clones only, not all of them. Of about 99,000 clones listed, 85% to 90% are singletons. The input for sequencing was CD8+ T cells sorted from blood, taken around week 30, from a patient treated with tofacitinib. All receptors come from a human donor with alopecia areata. The conserved cysteine and the conserved F or W are not part of the CDR3 here. Fields, in order: J gene, V gene, CDR3 protein.

j_call: TRBJ2-1; v_call: TRBV28; cdr3_aa: ASSMWSPFTERSYNEQF
j_call: TRBJ1-6; v_call: TRBV21-1; cdr3_aa: ASDNDHLFQGTH
j_call: TRBJ1-5; v_call: TRBV9; cdr3_aa: ASGDQPQH
j_call: TRBJ2-6; v_call: TRBV5-6; cdr3_aa: ASSEGVFSGANVLT
j_call: TRBJ2-1; v_call: TRBV29-1; cdr3_aa: SVPVAGEQF
j_call: TRBJ2-1; v_call: TRBV5-4; cdr3_aa: ASLAPQNEQF
j_call: TRBJ2-7; v_call: TRBV6-6; cdr3_aa: ASSYLVYEQY
j_call: TRBJ2-1; v_call: TRBV2; cdr3_aa: ASSESGQGAMEYYNEQF
j_call: TRBJ2-5; v_call: TRBV7-9; cdr3_aa: ASSTPQGLETQY
j_call: TRBJ2-1; v_call: TRBV4-1; cdr3_aa: ASSHETGLAGYNEQF
j_call: TRBJ2-1; v_call: TRBV30; cdr3_aa: APREREGRNEQF
j_call: TRBJ1-1; v_call: TRBV30; cdr3_aa: AWRSRGLPLEAF
j_call: TRBJ2-7; v_call: TRBV7-6; cdr3_aa: ASSMEGSYEQY
j_call: TRBJ2-3; v_call: TRBV9; cdr3_aa: ASASGAPDTQY
j_call: TRBJ2-5; v_call: TRBV9; cdr3_aa: ASSEGGSPTETQY
j_call: TRBJ2-7; v_call: TRBV27; cdr3_aa: ASSLLGGRQGEQY
j_call: TRBJ2-7; v_call: TRBV5-6; cdr3_aa: ASSYGTSYEQY
j_call: TRBJ2-1; v_call: TRBV27; cdr3_aa: ANSLAGGRYEQF
j_call: TRBJ2-3; v_call: TRBV10-2; cdr3_aa: ASTTSGGGVLDTQY
j_call: TRBJ2-3; v_call: TRBV7-9; cdr3_aa: ASNVRDRDTDTQY
j_call: TRBJ2-7; v_call: TRBV27; cdr3_aa: ASSAGTSGYEQY
j_call: TRBJ1-1; v_call: TRBV15; cdr3_aa: ATSSHDRGVGGNEAF
j_call: TRBJ1-4; v_call: TRBV2; cdr3_aa: ASREQATNEKLF
j_call: TRBJ2-1; v_call: TRBV20-1; cdr3_aa: SATSYNEQF
j_call: TRBJ1-2; v_call: TRBV10-2; cdr3_aa: ASSVSSSGYT
j_call: TRBJ1-4; v_call: TRBV7-8; cdr3_aa: ASSSYSQGEGEKLF
j_call: TRBJ2-1; v_call: TRBV12-2; cdr3_aa: ASRRTGYYNEQF
j_call: TRBJ1-4; v_call: TRBV2; cdr3_aa: ASSQGGSYEKLF
j_call: TRBJ2-1; v_call: TRBV29-1; cdr3_aa: SVEVVSGRLNEQF
j_call: TRBJ2-7; v_call: TRBV10-3; cdr3_aa: AIGGLDSEQY
j_call: TRBJ2-3; v_call: TRBV19; cdr3_aa: ATHRGAGTDTQY
j_call: TRBJ1-4; v_call: TRBV19; cdr3_aa: ASSTRNPSEKLF
j_call: TRBJ2-2; v_call: TRBV7-3; cdr3_aa: ASSPTGNTGELF